This T cell receptor (beta chain) was captured by sequencing in a study of shared clonotypes between healthy human individuals. Study summary: Per donor, CD8 memory used one plate, CD8 naive used two, CD4 memory used three and CD4 naive used three. Study results and caveats: Donors were few, which limited the genetic and exposure-history diversity represented.

On this clone itself: The antigen is not known.

Clones were read by immunoSEQ multiplex PCR, and TCRdb kept only the in-frame ones, dropping some. The sample records more than 1,200,000 clones, approximately 98.5% being singletons. Trimming took off 5 bases at V and 5 bases at J, with 10 bases between the two ends. This CDR3 is 13 amino acids long. Germline CDR1 SGHTA, CDR2 FQGTGA. This sequence was found in a man aged 25 to 40 in good health. The sequencing sample was made of naive CD4+ T cells sorted from blood. Subset in this sample: CD45RA+ positively selected. The chain links TRBV7-3 to TRBJ2-1; D is ambiguous. CDR3 protein: CASSTNLNNEQFF. The CDR3 DNA is TGTGCCAGCAGCACTAACCTCAACAATGAGCAGTTCTTC.